This T cell receptor beta chain derives from a study of blood T cells in healthy people across ages. Trimming removed 6 bases from V and 3 bases from J, with 11 bases in between. This CDR3 spans 13 amino acids. CDR1 and CDR2 from the germline V gene are MDHEN and SYDVKM. Donors ranged from 6 to 90 years old and were healthy Caucasians in Russia. Roughly 10 milliliters of peripheral blood were drawn from each donor into EDTA-treated tubes. This clonotype showed up just once. Combining a sample-barcoded 5' primer with a J-beta primer mix, a second PCR ran for about 7 to 11 cycles. TCRdb called the 5' RACE reads again in MiXCR, with one record for every CDR3 protein. Found here are some 1.5 million distinct CDR3 sequences, roughly 27% of them singletons; the top ten hold 7.7%.

V and J are TRBV28 and TRBJ2-5; D possibly corresponds to TRBD1 (5 bases). The sequence was collected from a woman aged 25 to 39 in good health. The sample was blood. CDR3 region: CASRVRVEETQYF. The CDR3 DNA reads as TGTGCCAGCAGGGTCAGGGTTGAAGAGACCCAGTACTTC.